This is a list of T cell receptor beta chains from one sample in a study of blood T cell repertoires in COVID-19. The table came from immunoSEQ multiplex PCR; TCRdb's copy has only in-frame clones and leaves some out. The sample includes 45,000 to 65,000 clones, approximately 92% of them seen just once. Material: peripheral blood. The source of these receptors is a man aged 55 to 70 with active COVID-19. Each CDR3 is given with its conserved first and last residue. D genes are given only for firm matches. Clone size, where shown, is once, few, many, or a class for clones that have expanded.

j_call,d_call,v_call,clone_size,cdr3_nt,cdr3_aa
TRBJ2-5,TRBD1,TRBV7-9,.,TGTGCCAGCAGCCCTAAACAACCCGGGACAGTCCAGTACTTC,CASSPKQPGTVQYF
TRBJ2-3,.,TRBV24-1,.,TGTGCCACCAGTGATACGCGACAGGCGGGCACAGATACGCAGTATTTT,CATSDTRQAGTDTQYF
TRBJ1-1,.,TRBV29-1,.,TGCAGCGTGGCCCAAACCGACACTGAAGCTTTCTTT,CSVAQTDTEAFF
TRBJ2-7,TRBD2,TRBV3-1/TRBV3-2,once,TGTGCCAGCACGGGTTGGGGAGGGGAGCAGTACTTC,CASTGWGGEQYF
TRBJ2-3,TRBD1,TRBV30,.,TGTGCCTGGAGGCGGACAGGCGGGGATACGCAGTATTTT,CAWRRTGGDTQYF
TRBJ2-3,TRBD1,TRBV3-1/TRBV3-2,.,TGTGCCAGCAGTCTTGGCAGGGGGCAGTCTAGGGCGCAGTATTTT,CASSLGRGQSRAQYF
TRBJ2-5,TRBD2,TRBV7-2,.,TGTGCCAGCAGCACAGGACTAGCGGGAGTAGAGACCCAGTACTTC,CASSTGLAGVETQYF
TRBJ2-7,.,TRBV28,.,TGTGCCAGCAGTTTTAGCAGCTACGAGCAGTACTTC,CASSFSSYEQYF
TRBJ2-5,.,TRBV14,.,TGTGCCAGCAGCGTGGGGCGGGAGACCCAGTACTTC,CASSVGRETQYF
TRBJ2-4,.,TRBV5-4,.,TGTGCCAGCAGCCGGAGTTCCCGTATGGTACTGCAAGCCAAAAACATTCAGTACTTC,CASSRSSRMVLQAKNIQYF
TRBJ2-3,.,TRBV18,.,TGTGCCAGCTCACCGTACGCGGGGACAGATACGCAGTATTTT,CASSPYAGTDTQYF
TRBJ1-1,.,TRBV29-1,.,TGCAGCGTTCGGCCCCTCTCGGCAGGGGCGGAAGCTTTCTTT,CSVRPLSAGAEAFF
TRBJ1-5,.,TRBV18,.,TGTGCCAGCTCACCGGGGCAGGGCAATCAGCCCCAGCATTTT,CASSPGQGNQPQHF
TRBJ2-1,.,TRBV19,.,TGTGCCAGTAGTATGCGGAGTAGCCGGAGCTCCTACAATGAGCAGTTCTTC,CASSMRSSRSSYNEQFF
TRBJ2-7,.,TRBV4-2,.,TGTGCCAGCAGCCAAGATGTCAGGGCGGAGAACGAGCAGTACTTC,CASSQDVRAENEQYF
TRBJ1-4,.,TRBV19,.,TGTGCCAGTAGTAAGAACAGGGTAACCGATGAAAAACTGTTTTTT,CASSKNRVTDEKLFF
TRBJ2-7,.,TRBV6-5,.,TGTGCCAGCAGTTACTCGAGGACAACCTACGAGCAGTACTTC,CASSYSRTTYEQYF
TRBJ2-1,.,TRBV28,.,TGTGCCAGCAGCCAGGGGGGTAATGAGCAGTTCTTC,CASSQGGNEQFF
TRBJ1-6,TRBD1,TRBV7-9,.,TGTGCCAGCAGCCCGATGACAGGGGAAAACTCACCCCTCCACTTT,CASSPMTGENSPLHF
TRBJ2-4,.,TRBV27,.,TGTGCCAGCAGTATCCAGGGTCGGCCCAAAAACATTCAGTACTTC,CASSIQGRPKNIQYF
TRBJ2-1,TRBD2,TRBV2,.,TGTGCCAGCAGTGAACAGCGGGGGGTCGGCAATGAGCAGTTCTTC,CASSEQRGVGNEQFF
TRBJ2-5,TRBD2,TRBV5-1,.,TGCGCCAGCAGCCGCGGGAGGGTATCGGAGACCCAGTACTTC,CASSRGRVSETQYF
TRBJ2-3,.,TRBV2,.,TGTGCCAGCAAAACAGGGCCCGCCACAGATACGCAGTATTTT,CASKTGPATDTQYF
TRBJ2-7,TRBD1,TRBV7-9,few,TGTGCCAGCAGCTTAAGCCAGGGGGACGAGCAGTACTTC,CASSLSQGDEQYF
TRBJ2-7,TRBD1,TRBV9,.,TGTGCCAGCAGCGTAGGTTGGGACAGGTCCTACGAGCAGTACTTC,CASSVGWDRSYEQYF
TRBJ1-5,.,TRBV28,once,TGTGCCAGCACGACAGGTAATCAGCCCCAGCATTTT,CASTTGNQPQHF
TRBJ1-3,TRBD1,TRBV10-3,.,TGTGCCTCACAAGACAGGGGGCGAGAAGGAAACACCATATATTTT,CASQDRGREGNTIYF
TRBJ2-7,TRBD2,TRBV6-1,.,TGTGCCAGCAGCGAAGGCGGGAGGGGCTACGAGCAGTACTTC,CASSEGGRGYEQYF
TRBJ2-6,.,TRBV11-1,.,TGTGCCAGCAGCTCTGGGCCCTCTGGGGCCAACGTCCTGACTTTC,CASSSGPSGANVLTF
TRBJ2-5,.,TRBV18,.,TGTGCCAGCTCACCACAAGGGGTAGAGACCCAGTACTTC,CASSPQGVETQYF
TRBJ2-1,.,TRBV3-1/TRBV3-2,.,TGTGCCAGCACCCATAGCGGAGGAGGGTACAATGAGCAGTTCTTC,CASTHSGGGYNEQFF
TRBJ1-3,.,TRBV3-1/TRBV3-2,.,TGTGCCAGCAGCCAGGAGGACTTCGGGGGAAACACCATATATTTT,CASSQEDFGGNTIYF
TRBJ2-5,TRBD2,TRBV19,few,TGTGCCAGTAGTACCTGGACTAGCGGGAGGTCTGAGACCCAGTACTTC,CASSTWTSGRSETQYF
TRBJ1-5,.,TRBV7-2,.,TGTGCCAGCAGCTCCCCGGGTAATCAGCCCCAGCATTTT,CASSSPGNQPQHF
TRBJ1-2,.,TRBV21-1,.,TGTGCCAGCAGCAATAGCCGCTATGGCTACACCTTC,CASSNSRYGYTF
TRBJ1-2,.,TRBV4-3,.,TGCGCCAGCAGCCAAAACGACCGGGACACCTCCTATGGCTACACCTTC,CASSQNDRDTSYGYTF
TRBJ2-5,TRBD1,TRBV19,.,TGTGCCAGTAGTATCCCGGGACAGGGCGGAGAGACCCAGTACTTC,CASSIPGQGGETQYF
TRBJ2-3,.,TRBV7-3,few,TGTGCCAGCAGCTTCTACGGGAGCACAGATACGCAGTATTTT,CASSFYGSTDTQYF
TRBJ2-2,TRBD2,TRBV30,.,TGTGCCTGGAGTGTACCAGGGACTAGCGGGAAATATCGTGGCACCGGGGAGCTGTTTTTT,CAWSVPGTSGKYRGTGELFF
TRBJ1-2,.,TRBV6-6,.,TGTGCCAGCAGCAACCGGGGGGGAGGCTACACCTTC,CASSNRGGGYTF
TRBJ1-5,.,TRBV5-1,once,TGCGCCAGCAGCTTGTATGGAGATCAGCCCCAGCATTTT,CASSLYGDQPQHF
TRBJ1-1,.,TRBV15,.,TGTGCCACCAGCAGAGGGGGAGGAGAGAACACTGAAGCTTTCTTT,CATSRGGGENTEAFF
TRBJ2-2,.,TRBV30,.,TGTGCCTACCCCCCCGGTGGGGGGTTGGTGGTCGGGGAGCTGTTTTTT,CAYPPGGGLVVGELFF
TRBJ1-1,.,TRBV2,.,TGTGCCAGCAGTGGACCGGGGATGAACACTGAAGCTTTCTTT,CASSGPGMNTEAFF
TRBJ1-2,TRBD1,TRBV5-1,.,TGCGCCAGCAGCTTGTCGGTACAGGGGGGACGGGGCTACACCTTC,CASSLSVQGGRGYTF
TRBJ2-3,.,TRBV5-1,.,TGCGCCAGCAGCTTGTTAGCGGGCACAGATACGCAGTATTTT,CASSLLAGTDTQYF
TRBJ2-3,TRBD2,TRBV7-9,.,TGTGCCAGCAGCTCGGCCCCAAGCGGGAGTGTGCAGACAGATACGCAGTATTTT,CASSSAPSGSVQTDTQYF
TRBJ2-2,TRBD2,TRBV9,.,TGTGCCAGCAGCTTCCCGGGACTAGCGGGAGAGGGGGGTTTCACCGGGGAGCTGTTTTTT,CASSFPGLAGEGGFTGELFF
TRBJ2-7,TRBD2,TRBV6-5,.,TGTGCCAGCAGTGACTCGGCGGGGGGTACGTCGCAGTACTTC,CASSDSAGGTSQYF
TRBJ1-5,.,TRBV6-5,.,TGTGCCAGCAGCGCCATTGGACAGATCAATCAGCCCCAGCATTTT,CASSAIGQINQPQHF
TRBJ2-7,.,TRBV21-1,.,TGTGCCAGCAGCCAAGGGACAGCCAGACTCTACGAGCAGTACTTC,CASSQGTARLYEQYF